The rows below give T cell receptor beta chains drawn from one sample of a study of control samples from healthy donors and cancer patients. Generated by immunoSEQ multiplex PCR, the TCRdb table keeps only in-frame clones and is missing some. The repertoire consists of about 84,000 clones, with around 84% occurring once and the leading ten covering around 10%. Source material: PBMCs. The source of these receptors is a man aged 60 to 69 with head and neck cancer. The CDR3 runs from the conserved cysteine through the conserved F or W. A D gene is named only where the DNA matches it firmly. Clone size is given for some rows only: seen once, a few or many times, or a class if the clone is expanded.

D,V,size,J,DNA,CDR3
.,TRBV2,.,TRBJ1-4,TGTGCCAGCAGTGGGGGACCGGCAACTAATGAAAAACTGTTTTTT,CASSGGPATNEKLFF
.,TRBV20-1,.,TRBJ2-7,TGCGGTGGGCGGGATAATTACGAGCAGTACTTC,CGGRDNYEQYF
.,TRBV7-2,.,TRBJ1-4,TGTGCCAGCAGCCTCCTCCCGGACACCAGAAAACTGTTTTTT,CASSLLPDTRKLFF
.,TRBV12-5,.,TRBJ1-6,TGTGCTAGTGGTTCACCCACCGGGGGGGCTAATTCACCCCTCCACTTT,CASGSPTGGANSPLHF
.,TRBV27,.,TRBJ2-1,TGTGCCAGCAGTTTATTTCATGGCTCCTACAATGAGCAGTTCTTC,CASSLFHGSYNEQFF
TRBD1,TRBV19,.,TRBJ1-2,TGTGCCAGTAGTATACAGGGGGCTGGTAACTATGGCTACACCTTC,CASSIQGAGNYGYTF
.,TRBV19,.,TRBJ2-3,TGTGCCAGTAGTATAGGCGGACTGCGCCCAGATACGCAGTATTTT,CASSIGGLRPDTQYF
.,TRBV30,.,TRBJ1-6,TGTGCCTGGACTCCCCGATCCTCCCCCAGGGAGTGGAATTCACCCCTCCACTTT,CAWTPRSSPREWNSPLHF
.,TRBV19,.,TRBJ1-1,TGTGCCAGTAGTCTTGACAGGAACACTGAAGCTTTCTTT,CASSLDRNTEAFF
TRBD1,TRBV10-3,.,TRBJ1-6,TGTGCCATCAGTGTGGACAGGGGGCCTTCACCCCTCCACTTT,CAISVDRGPSPLHF
TRBD1,TRBV5-4,.,TRBJ2-3,TGTGCCAGCAGCTCAACAACAGGGGTTCTCACAGATACGCAGTATTTT,CASSSTTGVLTDTQYF
.,TRBV5-1,.,TRBJ2-7,TGCGCCAGCGAGACAACTCCGGACGCCTACGAGCAGTACTTC,CASETTPDAYEQYF
TRBD2,TRBV2,.,TRBJ2-5,TGTGCCAGCAGTGGGGGAGGGAGTAAAGAGACCCAGTACTTC,CASSGGGSKETQYF
.,TRBV27,.,TRBJ1-4,TGTGCCAGCAGTTCCTACAGGGAGGGGGATGAAAAACTGTTTTTT,CASSSYREGDEKLFF
TRBD2,TRBV14,.,TRBJ2-7,TGTGCCAGCAGCCAATTCGGACTAGCGGGAGGTTTGGATCTGAGCTACGAGCAGTACTTC,CASSQFGLAGGLDLSYEQYF
TRBD2,TRBV30,.,TRBJ2-7,TGTGCCTGGAGTCGACCCCGGGGGGTTACCTACGAGCAGTACTTC,CAWSRPRGVTYEQYF
TRBD1,TRBV19,.,TRBJ2-5,TGTGCCAGTAGTATAGATGTAGGGACAGGGGGTGCGACCCAGTACTTC,CASSIDVGTGGATQYF
.,TRBV19,.,TRBJ1-5,TGTGCCAGTAGTGCCTCCTCCGGGCTCTATAGCAATCAGCCCCAGCATTTT,CASSASSGLYSNQPQHF
TRBD2,TRBV7-9,.,TRBJ2-3,TGTGCCAGCAGCTTACCTTTCCGACTAGCGGGAGTCACAGATACGCAGTATTTT,CASSLPFRLAGVTDTQYF
TRBD1,TRBV3-1/TRBV3-2,.,TRBJ1-5,TGTGCCAGCAGCCGGGCAGACAGGGTTGGCAATCAGCCCCAGCATTTT,CASSRADRVGNQPQHF
.,TRBV27,few,TRBJ2-2,TGTGCCAGCAGTTCCCTCAGGACGACGCCCCGGACCGGGGAGCTGTTTTTT,CASSSLRTTPRTGELFF
.,TRBV5-6,.,TRBJ2-2,TGTGCCAGCAGCACGCACGGAGGCACCGGGGAGCTGTTTTTT,CASSTHGGTGELFF
TRBD2,TRBV3-1/TRBV3-2,.,TRBJ2-1,TGTGCCAGCAGCCAAGGGCTAGCGGGCCCCTACAATGAGCAGTTCTTC,CASSQGLAGPYNEQFF
.,TRBV3-1/TRBV3-2,.,TRBJ1-5,TGTGCCAGCAGCCAAGGACTGCCCTATCAGCCCCAGCATTTT,CASSQGLPYQPQHF
.,TRBV18,.,TRBJ2-5,TGTGCCAGCTCACCGGACGGATGGGAGACCCAGTACTTC,CASSPDGWETQYF
.,TRBV5-1,.,TRBJ2-3,TGCGCCAGCAGCATAGGGACCGGGCTAAGCACAGATACGCAGTATTTT,CASSIGTGLSTDTQYF
.,TRBV7-9,.,TRBJ1-2,TGTGCCAGCAGCCCTCCGGGACGGAACTATGGCTACACCTTC,CASSPPGRNYGYTF
.,TRBV27,.,TRBJ1-4,TGTGCCAGCAGTTTGACAGTCCAGAATGAAAAACTGTTTTTT,CASSLTVQNEKLFF
.,TRBV3-1/TRBV3-2,.,TRBJ1-5,TGTGCCAGCAGCCAAGTCCTCGACTTAGGGGGAGCCCAGCATTTT,CASSQVLDLGGAQHF
.,TRBV7-9,few,TRBJ1-1,TGTGCCAGCAGCTTTTCATCCGAAGCTTTCTTT,CASSFSSEAFF
.,TRBV5-1,.,TRBJ2-7,TGCGCCAGCAGCTTCAAAAGGGACTCAATACCCTACGAGCAGTACTTC,CASSFKRDSIPYEQYF
TRBD1,TRBV2,.,TRBJ1-2,TGTGCCAGCAGTCGGGACAGGGGTAACTATGGCTACACCTTC,CASSRDRGNYGYTF
.,TRBV28,.,TRBJ2-2,TGTGCCAGCAGTTCAAACGAGGAGCTGTTTTTT,CASSSNEELFF
TRBD1,TRBV28,.,TRBJ2-7,TGTGCCAGCAGTCCGGGACAGACCTACGAGCAGTACTTC,CASSPGQTYEQYF
.,TRBV6-5,once,TRBJ2-7,TGTGCCAGCAGTTACTCGAGGGGAGGCTACGAGCAGTACTTC,CASSYSRGGYEQYF
TRBD1,TRBV19,.,TRBJ2-4,TGTGCCAGTAGCCGACAGGGGGCAGCCAAAAACATTCAGTACTTC,CASSRQGAAKNIQYF
TRBD2,TRBV7-8,.,TRBJ2-1,TGTGCCAGCAGCGATAGACTAGCGGGATATGAGCAGTTCTTC,CASSDRLAGYEQFF
.,TRBV11-2,few,TRBJ2-1,TGTGCCAGCAGCCTCCTCAGGGGACGTACCTACAATGAGCAGTTCTTC,CASSLLRGRTYNEQFF
TRBD1,TRBV2,once,TRBJ1-5,TGTGCCAGCAGTGAAAAGGGGGCGGACAATCAGCCCCAGCATTTT,CASSEKGADNQPQHF
TRBD2,TRBV18,once,TRBJ2-2,TGTGCCAGCTCACCGGCGGGAGGGCCCTCCGGGGAGCTGTTTTTT,CASSPAGGPSGELFF
.,TRBV19,few,TRBJ1-5,TGTGCCAGTAGTATGGACAGCTACAATCAGCCCCAGCATTTT,CASSMDSYNQPQHF
.,TRBV5-1,.,TRBJ2-5,TGCGCCAGCAGCTTGTGGGCAGGACCACAAGAGACCCAGTACTTC,CASSLWAGPQETQYF
.,TRBV7-8,.,TRBJ2-7,TGTGCCAGCAGCTCCCTTCGAGTAGGTGTGTACGAGCAGTACTTC,CASSSLRVGVYEQYF
.,TRBV28,once,TRBJ2-2,TGTGCCAGCAGTTTTGTCGGAGCGAGATTCGGGGAGCTGTTTTTT,CASSFVGARFGELFF
.,TRBV5-1,.,TRBJ2-5,TGCGCCAGCAGCTCCGGGGGCAGACAAGAGACCCAGTACTTC,CASSSGGRQETQYF
.,TRBV6-1,.,TRBJ2-3,TGTGCCAGCAGTGAAGACGGGGTAGACACAGATACGCAGTATTTT,CASSEDGVDTDTQYF
TRBD1,TRBV28,.,TRBJ2-5,TGTGCCAGCAGTGACGGGACAGGGGGGCAAGAGACCCAGTACTTC,CASSDGTGGQETQYF
TRBD1,TRBV28,.,TRBJ1-5,TGTGCCAGCAGACACAGGGGAAGCAATCAGCCCCAGCATTTT,CASRHRGSNQPQHF
TRBD1,TRBV30,.,TRBJ1-2,TGTGCCTCCGACAGGGGCCCTAGCCGAGGCTACACCTTC,CASDRGPSRGYTF
.,TRBV5-1,few,TRBJ1-5,TGCGCCAGCAGCTTGGGTCCCGAAGGAAGCAATCAGCCCCAGCATTTT,CASSLGPEGSNQPQHF